These 8 T cell receptor beta chains share one sample of origin, sequenced in a study of shared clonotypes between healthy human individuals. Only in-frame clones appear in the TCRdb table, and some are missing; sequencing was by immunoSEQ multiplex PCR. There are 450,000 to 500,000 clones in the sample; roughly 78% occur only once, and 10% to 15% lies in the top ten. The sample taken for sequencing was PBMCs. These receptors all come from a woman in her forties in good health. Some clones in this sample may be carry-over from other donors' samples.

The V gene is TRBV5-8, the J gene TRBJ2-3; D remains unclear. Germline CDR1 reads SGHTS; CDR2 reads YDEGEE. The CDR3 runs to 15 residues. Deletions cut 5 bases from V and 1 base from J, with 14 bases between. DNA for the CDR3: TGTGCCAGCAGAACGTTACCCCCCCGCACAGATACGCAGTATTTT. This codes for CASRTLPPRTDTQYF.

Note on this clone: Other DNA sequences from this sample encode an identical CDR3 as well. The V and J genes are TRBV5-4 and TRBJ2-5; D is undetermined. Germline V gene sequence: CDR1 SGHNT, CDR2 YYREEE (reference sequence). The CDR3 spans 12 residues. Trimming removed 0 bases at V and 3 bases at J, with 3 bases between. CDR3 region: CASSLGEETQYF. The CDR3 DNA follows: TGTGCCAGCAGCTTGGGGGAAGAGACCCAGTACTTC.

The chain employs TRBV5-4 and TRBJ2-1, with 8 nucleotides matching TRBD2. The CDR3 has 15 residues. Germline V gene lookup returns CDR1 SGHNT and CDR2 YYREEE (reference sequence). V lost 2 bases, J lost 5 bases, and 6 bases stayed unmatched. CDR3: CASSFSLAANNEQFF. The CDR3 nucleotides are TGTGCCAGCAGCTTTTCACTAGCGGCAAACAATGAGCAGTTCTTC.

A note on this clone: The limits of the CDR3 on the DNA are not certain, so only TCRdb's listed CDR3 is given. This chain's CDR3 is CASSQIGWGVGNQPQHF. This chain links TRBV21-1 with TRBJ1-5. TRBV21-1 is described as a pseudogene. The CDR3 is 17 residues long, counting both termini.

The chain carries TRBV5-5 and TRBJ1-4, with 7 bases matching TRBD1. The junction had 11 bases not matched to a gene; V was cut back by 5 bases and J by 7 bases. The CDR3 spans 15 residues. Germline-derived CDR1 and CDR2 are SGHKS and YYEKEE (reference sequence). The CDR3 coding sequence is TGTGCCAGCAGACCCAGACAGGGAACGGGTGAAAAACTGTTTTTT. It yields the protein CASRPRQGTGEKLFF.

The gene calls are TRBV5-1 and TRBJ2-7; the D is unclear. The V end lost 4 bases, the J end lost 6 bases, and 17 bases lay between the germline ends. This CDR3 is 14 amino acids long. Germline CDR1 is SGHRS and CDR2 is YFSETQ. Written as DNA, the CDR3 is TGCGCCAGCAGCATCAGCCCGTTCCCCGCCGAGCAGTACTTC. This codes for CASSISPFPAEQYF. Looking up the rest from reference TRBV5-1 and TRBJ2-7 gives the full variable domain: KAGVTQTPRYLIKTRGQQVTLSCSPISGHRSVSWYQQTPGQGLQFLFEYFSETQRNKGNFPGRFSGRQFSNSRSEMNVSTLELGDSALYLCASSISPFPAEQYFGPGTRLTVT.

The genes are TRBV19 and TRBJ2-7; possible D gene TRBD1, 5 bases. Germline V CDR1 and CDR2: LNHDA, SQIVND (reference sequence). The CDR3 covers 13 residues. V lost 6 bases to trimming and J lost 3 bases, with 12 bases between them. CDR3 nucleotides: TGTGCCAGTAGCCGCGGACACGACTACGAGCAGTACTTC. Translating it yields CASSRGHDYEQYF.

The gene calls are TRBV6-4 and TRBJ1-6; D gene uncertain. The CDR3 length is 13 residues. V was shortened by 0 bases and J by 9 bases, with 6 bases between the two germline ends. Germline loops: CDR1 MRHNA, CDR2 SNTAGT. CDR3 DNA sequence: TGTGCCAGCAGTGACTCACCGGCTTCACCCCTCCACTTT. Translated, it gives CASSDSPASPLHF.